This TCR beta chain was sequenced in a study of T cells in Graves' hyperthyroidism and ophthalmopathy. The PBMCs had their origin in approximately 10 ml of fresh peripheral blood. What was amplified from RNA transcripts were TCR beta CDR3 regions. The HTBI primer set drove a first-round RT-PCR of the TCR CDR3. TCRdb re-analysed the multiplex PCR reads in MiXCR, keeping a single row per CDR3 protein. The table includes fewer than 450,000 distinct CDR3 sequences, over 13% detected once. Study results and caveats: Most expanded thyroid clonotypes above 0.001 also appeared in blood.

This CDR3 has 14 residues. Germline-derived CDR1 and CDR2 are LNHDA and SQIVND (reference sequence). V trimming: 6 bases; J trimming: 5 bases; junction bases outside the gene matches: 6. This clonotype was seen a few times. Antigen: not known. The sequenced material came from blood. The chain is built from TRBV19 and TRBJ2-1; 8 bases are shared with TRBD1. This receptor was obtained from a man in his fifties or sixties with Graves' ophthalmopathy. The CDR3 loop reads CASSKTGANNEQFF. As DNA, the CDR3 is TGTGCCAGTAGCAAGACAGGGGCGAACAATGAGCAGTTCTTC.